Following are 30 T cell receptor beta chains from one sample sequenced in a study of CD8 T cells in Susac syndrome. After extraction with the RNeasy kit, roughly 0.5 to 1 ug of the RNA was reverse transcribed using random hexamers. Each CDR3 protein gets one entry after TCRdb re-called the immunoSEQ multiplex PCR reads with MiXCR. The sample gives under 150,000 distinct CDR3 sequences, roughly 89% of which show up once; approximately 0.24% is in the top ten. Material: CD8+ T cells from PBMCs. The receptors come from a human donor with multiple sclerosis.

The gene calls are TRBV12-3 or TRBV12-4 and TRBJ2-2; D uncertain. The V end lost 6 bases, the J end lost 5 bases, and 10 bases lay between the germline ends. This CDR3 has 13 residues. CDR3 residues: CASSIMITGELFF. The CDR3 region has the DNA TGTGCCAGCAGCATAATGATAACCGGGGAGCTGTTTTTT.

The chain has TRBV30 and TRBJ2-2, with 10 positions matching TRBD2. Losses at the gene ends were 5 bases for V and 7 bases for J; bases not matched to a gene: 7. The CDR3 is made up of 14 amino acids. The germline gives CDR1 GTSNPN, CDR2 SVGIG (reference sequence). In DNA form, the CDR3 reads TGTGCCTGGCGGCTAGCGGGAGAATACGGGGAGCTGTTTTTT. Translation gives CAWRLAGEYGELFF.

The sample holds a few counts of this clonotype. V usage is TRBV7-6 and J usage is TRBJ1-2, with TRBD1 matching over 7 bases. V shed 8 bases and J 4 bases; nucleotides not matched to a gene: 10. Germline V CDR1 and CDR2: SGHVS, FNYEAQ. The CDR3 contains 14 residues. The CDR3 protein is CASSPAGGSYGYTF. In DNA form, the CDR3 reads TGTGCCAGCTCCCCAGCAGGGGGAAGCTATGGCTACACCTTC.

The gene calls are TRBV27 and TRBJ2-3; 7 nucleotides line up with TRBD2. Germline CDR1 is MNHEY and CDR2 is SMNVEV (reference sequence). The CDR3 is 16 residues long. V lost 4 bases to trimming and J lost 4 bases; unmatched junction nucleotides: 11. The CDR3 DNA follows: TGTGCCAGCAGTTGGGCGGGAGTGGTTGGGGCAGATACGCAGTATTTT. Translating it yields CASSWAGVVGADTQYF.

The chain couples TRBV2 to TRBJ2-5, with no clear D. Between the trimmed V and J ends, which lost 4 bases and 7 bases, there was a span of 13 bases. CDR3 length equals 13 residues. Looked up from germline, CDR1 is SNHLY and CDR2 is FYNNEI. Here the CDR3 reads CASSGQASRTQYF. The CDR3 DNA follows: TGTGCCAGCAGTGGGCAGGCCTCCCGGACCCAGTACTTC.

The chain combines TRBV29-1 with TRBJ2-7; D unclear. Germline V gene sequence: CDR1 SQVTM, CDR2 ANQGSEA. The CDR3 extends over 12 amino acids. With 2 bases removed from V and 1 base from J, the gap between germline ends came to 6 bases. CDR3 nucleotides: TGCAGCGTTGAAACTGATTCCTACGAGCAGTACTTC. Encoded protein: CSVETDSYEQYF.

This chain joins TRBV7-9 and TRBJ2-7, with 7 nucleotides matching TRBD2. V lost 1 base and J lost 7; bases outside the gene matches: 4. The CDR3 is made up of 13 amino acids. Germline lookup yields CDR1 SEHNR and CDR2 FQNEAQ (reference sequence). The chain's CDR3 is CASSLGGREEQYF. The CDR3 nucleotides read TGTGCCAGCAGCTTAGGCGGGAGAGAAGAGCAGTACTTC.

This clonotype has just a few counts. The chain recombines TRBV29-1 with TRBJ2-7; 8 bases fit TRBD2. This CDR3 region has 12 residues. Losses at the gene ends were 7 bases for V and 4 bases for J; bases not matched to a gene: 6. In germline, CDR1 is SQVTM, CDR2 ANQGSEA. The CDR3 region is CSGGTRAYEQYF. CDR3 nucleotide sequence: TGCAGCGGTGGGACTAGAGCATACGAGCAGTACTTC.

This chain links TRBV13 with TRBJ2-2, with 9 positions matching TRBD1. The CDR3 is 15 residues long. Unmatched junction bases numbered 6, after V lost 6 bases and J lost 4 bases. Germline V gene lookup returns CDR1 PRHDT and CDR2 FYEKMQ (reference sequence). The CDR3 nucleotides read TGTGCCAGCAGACGGGGACAGGGTCCCACCGGGGAGCTGTTTTTT. Translating gives CASRRGQGPTGELFF. Supplemented by reference TRBV13 and TRBJ2-2, the full variable domain reads AAGVIQSPRHLIKEKRETATLKCYPIPRHDTVYWYQQGPGQDPQFLISFYEKMQSDKGSIPDRFSAQQFSDYHSELNMSSLELGDSALYFCASRRGQGPTGELFFGEGSRLTVL.

In this sample, this clonotype turned up a few times. The chain recombines TRBV7-2 with TRBJ1-1; maybe TRBD1 (5 bases). The CDR3 runs 16 residues. The V gene lost 5 bases and the J gene lost 5 bases, with 21 bases spanning the gap. Per the germline V gene, CDR1 is SGHTA and CDR2 is FQGNSA. The CDR3 protein is CASSPGTANGRTEAFF. The CDR3 region has the DNA TGTGCCAGCAGCCCCGGGACGGCGAACGGGAGGACTGAAGCTTTCTTT.

This rearrangement joins TRBV19 to TRBJ2-1; D gene ambiguous. V was shortened by 3 bases and J by 7 bases, with 7 bases between the two germline ends. This CDR3 comprises 12 residues. Germline V CDR1 and CDR2: LNHDA, SQIVND (reference sequence). The CDR3 spells CASSMAQNEQFF. CDR3 in DNA: TGTGCCAGTAGTATGGCCCAAAATGAGCAGTTCTTC.

The rearrangement joins TRBV4-3 to TRBJ1-1; D is undetermined. The V gene lost 1 base and the J gene lost 5 bases, with 8 bases spanning the gap. CDR3 length: 13 residues. The germline gives CDR1 LGHNA, CDR2 YSLEER. This CDR3 is CASSQAWGTEAFF. CDR3 bases: TGCGCCAGCAGCCAAGCCTGGGGAACTGAAGCTTTCTTT.

This clonotype came up once. The V and J genes are TRBV20-1 and TRBJ2-1; TRBD2 agrees at 9 bases. In germline, CDR1 is DFQATT, CDR2 SNEGSKA (reference sequence). This CDR3 has 19 residues. V was clipped by 1 base and J by 4 bases; unmatched bases: 17. The CDR3 region has the DNA TGCAGTGCTAGAGGGGGGGACGACCCCGCGGGGGGGGGTTACAATGAGCAGTTCTTC. Translated, it gives CSARGGDDPAGGGYNEQFF.

This sequence joins TRBV5-6 and TRBJ2-2, with D tentatively TRBD2 (6 bases). Trimming took 0 bases from V and 4 from J, leaving 13 bases between them. Per the germline V gene, CDR1 is SGHDT and CDR2 is YYEEEE. The CDR3 sequence is 16 residues long. The CDR3, as DNA: TGTGCCAGCAGCTTGGCCGGAGGGATTGGCACCGGGGAGCTGTTTTTT. Its translation: CASSLAGGIGTGELFF.

This clonotype was seen only once. V usage is TRBV12-3 or TRBV12-4 and J usage is TRBJ2-3; a weak D match, TRBD1 (6 bases). The CDR3 extends over 16 amino acids. Trimming took off 0 bases at V and 0 bases at J, with 10 bases between the two ends. DNA for the CDR3: TGTGCCAGCAGTTTAGCGGGTCAGGGGAGCACAGATACGCAGTATTTT. Amino acid sequence: CASSLAGQGSTDTQYF.

The chain uses TRBV5-1 and TRBJ2-5, with 10 positions matching TRBD2. V dropped 2 bases and J dropped 0; count of bases not matched to a gene: 7. The length of the CDR3 is 17 residues. The germline gives CDR1 SGHRS, CDR2 YFSETQ. CDR3 sequence (DNA): TGCGCCAGCAGCTTAAGCGGGAGGGCCGGGTACCAAGAGACCCAGTACTTC. Translation gives CASSLSGRAGYQETQYF.

This chain uses TRBV6-6 with TRBJ2-7, with D maybe TRBD1 (5 bases). Trimming cost V 2 bases and J 2 bases, with 10 bases left between them. CDR1 is MNHNY and CDR2 is SVGAGI in the germline V gene (reference sequence). The CDR3 runs to 14 residues. CDR3 sequence: CASSYAGQAYEQYF. CDR3 DNA: TGTGCCAGCAGTTACGCAGGGCAAGCCTACGAGCAGTACTTC.

The chain uses TRBV20-1 and TRBJ2-2; D may be TRBD1 or TRBD2 (6 bases each). CDR3 length: 15 amino acids. Trimming cost V 5 bases and J 2 bases, with 15 bases left between them. Germline-derived CDR1 and CDR2 are DFQATT and SNEGSKA (reference sequence). The CDR3 DNA is TGCAGTGCTCGCTTAGAGGGGGGAAACACCGGGGAGCTGTTTTTT. As protein: CSARLEGGNTGELFF.

The chain recombines TRBV5-5 with TRBJ2-1; D remains unclear. Trimming took 4 bases from V and 10 from J, leaving 18 bases between them. Germline-derived CDR1 and CDR2 are SGHKS and YYEKEE (reference sequence). CDR3 length equals 14 residues. CDR3 sequence (DNA): TGTGCCAGCAGCCCTCCCGTCGTCACAATGGAGCAGTTCTTC. It yields the protein CASSPPVVTMEQFF.

The V call is TRBV15, the J call TRBJ1-5, with 7 bases that match TRBD1. Germline CDR1 and CDR2: LNHNV and YYDKDF (reference sequence). V gave up 1 base and J gave up 1 base; unmatched junction bases: 1. The CDR3 spans 15 residues. In DNA form, the CDR3 reads TGTGCCACCAGCAGAGCGACAGGGAGCAATCAGCCCCAGCATTTT. Its translation is CATSRATGSNQPQHF.

The V call is TRBV28, the J call TRBJ2-7, with D possibly TRBD2 on 5 matching bases. Germline-derived CDR1 and CDR2 are MDHEN and SYDVKM. Trimming removed 10 bases from V and 2 bases from J, with 9 bases in between. This CDR3 spans 11 amino acids. CDR3 in DNA: TGTGCCACTAGGAGGACCTACGAGCAGTACTTC. Residues: CATRRTYEQYF.

For the CDR3, the DNA is TGCAGTGCTAGCGGAGGGCCCAGTGGTGGATTCGGCTACACCTTC. Translated: CSASGGPSGGFGYTF. The chain recombines TRBV20-1 with TRBJ1-2; no clear D. This CDR3 has 15 amino acids. Between the trimmed V and J ends, which lost 3 bases and 8 bases, there was a span of 22 bases. The germline CDR1 and CDR2 sequences are DFQATT and SNEGSKA (reference sequence).

The chain is built from TRBV29-1 and TRBJ2-1; weak D call: TRBD2 (5 bases). Between the trimmed V and J ends, which lost 5 bases and 3 bases, there was a span of 17 bases. Germline V gene data show CDR1 as SQVTM and CDR2 as ANQGSEA. The CDR3 length is 15 residues. In nucleotides, the CDR3 is TGCAGCGTTACCCTCAGCGCGGGTGACTACAATGAGCAGTTCTTC. Encoded protein: CSVTLSAGDYNEQFF.

The rearrangement links TRBV15 to TRBJ1-1, with D maybe TRBD1 (5 bases). The V and J ends lost 1 base and 7 bases respectively, with 7 bases between them. The CDR3 length is 12 residues. Germline CDR1 LNHNV, CDR2 YYDKDF (reference sequence). This CDR3 reads CATSRGGGEAFF. The CDR3, as DNA: TGTGCCACCAGCAGAGGCGGGGGTGAAGCTTTCTTT.

This clonotype was seen a few times. This chain uses TRBV4-1 with TRBJ2-1; no clear D gene. CDR1 and CDR2 from the germline V gene are MGHRA and YSYEKL. The V end was cut by 0 bases, the J end by 2 bases, with 8 bases between. The CDR3 has 15 residues. DNA for the CDR3: TGCGCCAGCAGCCAAGAAGAGGTGACCTACAATGAGCAGTTCTTC. Translated: CASSQEEVTYNEQFF.

The chain employs TRBV20-1 and TRBJ1-4, with 7 bases that match TRBD1. The ends lost 6 bases at V and 0 bases at J; junction bases unmatched: 1. The germline V gene has CDR1 DFQATT and CDR2 SNEGSKA (reference sequence). This CDR3 contains 13 residues. The CDR3 loop is CSAGTATNEKLFF. The DNA for the CDR3 is TGCAGTGCGGGGACAGCAACTAATGAAAAACTGTTTTTT.

V gene TRBV27 combines with J gene TRBJ2-1; D may be TRBD2 (6 bases). The CDR3 loop spans 13 amino acids. With 4 bases removed from V and 7 bases from J, the gap between germline ends came to 11 bases. Germline V gene lookup returns CDR1 MNHEY and CDR2 SMNVEV (reference sequence). In nucleotides, the CDR3 is TGTGCCAGCAGTTGGTGGGCGGGGAATGAGCAGTTCTTC. Protein sequence: CASSWWAGNEQFF.

CDR3 coding DNA: TGTGCCAGCAGCCGAGATAGCGGAAACTCCTACAATGAGCAGTTCTTC. This gives the protein CASSRDSGNSYNEQFF. J is TRBJ2-1 and V is TRBV3-1; tentative D call: TRBD2 (6 bases). Germline V lookup: CDR1 LGHDT, CDR2 YNNKEL (reference sequence). The CDR3 length is 16 residues. V lost 4 bases to trimming and J lost 0 bases, with 13 bases between them.

Written as DNA, the CDR3 is TGCAGCGTTTTAGCGGGAGGGGGCGAGCAGTACTTC. The encoded protein is CSVLAGGGEQYF. J is TRBJ2-7 and V is TRBV29-1, with 11 bases identical to TRBD2. V trimming: 5 bases; J trimming: 6 bases; junction bases outside the gene matches: 3. The CDR3 covers 12 residues. CDR1 SQVTM and CDR2 ANQGSEA come from the germline V gene.

This chain connects TRBV27 to TRBJ2-1; tentatively, D is TRBD2 (5 bases). V lost 7 bases to trimming and J lost 3 bases, with 19 bases between them. The CDR3 loop spans 16 amino acids. CDR1 MNHEY and CDR2 SMNVEV come from the germline V gene (reference sequence). The CDR3, as DNA: TGTGCCAGCACCCCTGACGCCGGGGTAGGCTACAATGAGCAGTTCTTC. Translating gives CASTPDAGVGYNEQFF.